This TCR beta chain is drawn from a study of human T cells and chemical hapten exposure. Points from the study as a whole: PT1 expanded TCR numbers rose with patch test score.

TCRdb re-called the RACE reads through MiXCR, storing one row per CDR3 protein. The repertoire includes 85,000 to 100,000 distinct CDR3 sequences, roughly 11% of them detected once, and roughly 2.2% sits in the top ten. This clonotype was observed many times. Its antigen is undetermined. The germline V and J ends were trimmed by 0 bases and 6 bases, with 17 bases remaining between them. The CDR3 consists of 16 residues. The germline V gene has CDR1 GTSNPN and CDR2 SVGIG (reference sequence). Documented time point: patch test 2, 6 weeks after DPC sensitization. Indicated treatment: therapeutic diphenylcyclopropenone sensitization with weekly scalp DPC. The donor pool consisted of alopecia patients aged 18 to 70 years, considered suitable for DPC.

Here the sequenced sample was whole blood, taken in connection with sensitization to the hapten diphenylcyclopropenone (DPC). This chain joins TRBV30 and TRBJ2-2; D is tentatively TRBD1 or TRBD2 (5 bases each). The clonotype comes from a man aged 40-55 years with alopecia areata. Some clones in this sample may be carry-over from other donors' samples. The CDR3 DNA reads as TGTGCCTGGAGTGTACTGCAGGGACGTAGCGCCGGGGAGCTGTTTTTT. Amino acids: CAWSVLQGRSAGELFF.